This is a list of T cell receptor beta chains from one sample in a study of shared clonotypes between healthy human individuals. The assay was immunoSEQ multiplex PCR, and TCRdb's table has in-frame clones only and misses some. The repertoire holds roughly 500,000 clones, with over 75% as singletons. Material for sequencing was PBMCs. These receptors all stem from a woman in her thirties or forties in good health. Some clones in this sample may be carry-over from other donors' samples. The CDR3 runs from the conserved cysteine through the conserved F or W. A D gene is named only where the DNA matches it firmly. Clone size is not always given. Where it is, it says once, few, many or a class for expanded clones.

j_gene: TRBJ1-2; v_gene: TRBV14; d_gene: TRBD1; abundance: -; CDR3aa: CASSQTDRRLYGYTF; CDR3nt: TGTGCCAGCAGCCAAACGGACAGGCGGCTCTATGGCTACACCTTC
j_gene: TRBJ1-6; v_gene: TRBV28; d_gene: -; abundance: -; CDR3aa: CAGGQWASPLHF; CDR3nt: TGTGCCGGCGGACAGTGGGCTTCACCCCTCCACTTT
j_gene: TRBJ1-3; v_gene: TRBV27; d_gene: TRBD1; abundance: -; CDR3aa: CASSLGTDPGNTIYF; CDR3nt: TGTGCCAGCAGTTTAGGGACAGATCCTGGAAACACCATATATTTT
j_gene: TRBJ2-7; v_gene: TRBV30; d_gene: -; abundance: -; CDR3aa: CAWSVGAQGEQYF; CDR3nt: TGTGCCTGGAGTGTGGGCGCGCAGGGGGAGCAGTACTTC
j_gene: TRBJ2-5; v_gene: TRBV5-1; d_gene: -; abundance: -; CDR3aa: CASSLEGRAWETQYF; CDR3nt: TGCGCCAGCAGCTTGGAAGGCAGGGCGTGGGAGACCCAGTACTTC
j_gene: TRBJ2-7; v_gene: TRBV4-2; d_gene: TRBD2; abundance: -; CDR3aa: CASSQDYSGSPYEQYF; CDR3nt: TGTGCCAGCAGCCAAGATTATAGCGGGAGTCCCTACGAGCAGTACTTC
j_gene: TRBJ2-1; v_gene: TRBV9; d_gene: TRBD2; abundance: once; CDR3aa: CASSVGRSVAGVDEQFF; CDR3nt: TGTGCCAGCAGCGTAGGTAGGAGTGTAGCGGGAGTGGATGAGCAGTTCTTC
j_gene: TRBJ1-3; v_gene: TRBV13; d_gene: -; abundance: -; CDR3aa: CASSRQADGNTIYF; CDR3nt: TGTGCCAGCAGCCGCCAAGCGGACGGAAACACCATATATTTT
j_gene: TRBJ2-5; v_gene: TRBV11-2; d_gene: -; abundance: once; CDR3aa: CASSLGAGTPQETQYF; CDR3nt: TGTGCCAGCAGCTTAGGGGCCGGGACTCCCCAAGAGACCCAGTACTTC
j_gene: TRBJ2-2; v_gene: TRBV7-9; d_gene: -; abundance: -; CDR3aa: CASINSFQSANDYTGELFF; CDR3nt: TGTGCCAGCATCAATAGCTTCCAGTCAGCCAATGATTACACCGGGGAGCTGTTTTTT
j_gene: TRBJ2-1; v_gene: TRBV10-3; d_gene: TRBD2; abundance: -; CDR3aa: CAITSGTSGTNEQFF; CDR3nt: TGTGCCATCACCTCCGGGACTAGCGGGACCAATGAGCAGTTCTTC
j_gene: TRBJ2-1; v_gene: TRBV4-1; d_gene: -; abundance: -; CDR3aa: CASSPRNFDEQFF; CDR3nt: TGCGCCAGCAGCCCCCGGAACTTCGACGAGCAGTTCTTC
j_gene: TRBJ2-6; v_gene: TRBV5-1; d_gene: -; abundance: -; CDR3aa: CASTTDGTGANVLTF; CDR3nt: TGCGCCAGCACCACTGATGGGACCGGGGCCAACGTCCTGACTTTC
j_gene: TRBJ2-3; v_gene: TRBV27; d_gene: -; abundance: -; CDR3aa: CASSLSSGITDTQYF; CDR3nt: TGTGCCAGCAGTTTATCGTCAGGGATCACAGATACGCAGTATTTT
j_gene: TRBJ2-7; v_gene: TRBV6-5; d_gene: -; abundance: few; CDR3aa: CASSRGSLYEQYF; CDR3nt: TGTGCCAGCAGCCGGGGGAGCCTCTACGAGCAGTACTTC
j_gene: TRBJ2-7; v_gene: TRBV5-4; d_gene: -; abundance: few; CDR3aa: CASSLRSYEQYF; CDR3nt: TGTGCCAGCAGCTTGAGGAGCTACGAGCAGTACTTC
j_gene: TRBJ2-2; v_gene: TRBV13; d_gene: TRBD2; abundance: -; CDR3aa: CASSLGGGLAVDTGELFF; CDR3nt: TGTGCCAGCAGCTTAGGCGGGGGACTAGCGGTCGACACCGGGGAGCTGTTTTTT
j_gene: TRBJ2-6; v_gene: TRBV28; d_gene: TRBD2; abundance: few; CDR3aa: CASTGLAEIRDSGANVLTF; CDR3nt: TGTGCCAGCACCGGACTAGCAGAAATTAGAGACTCTGGGGCCAACGTCCTGACTTTC
j_gene: TRBJ2-7; v_gene: TRBV6-5; d_gene: -; abundance: once; CDR3aa: CASSAGTSVYEQYF; CDR3nt: TGTGCCAGCAGTGCCGGGACCTCTGTCTACGAGCAGTACTTC
j_gene: TRBJ1-1; v_gene: TRBV18; d_gene: TRBD1; abundance: -; CDR3aa: CASSPGTGSVTEAFF; CDR3nt: TGTGCCAGCTCACCGGGGACAGGGTCGGTCACTGAAGCTTTCTTT
j_gene: TRBJ2-1; v_gene: TRBV6-1; d_gene: TRBD2; abundance: many; CDR3aa: CASIMGLDFNEQFF; CDR3nt: TGTGCCAGCATTATGGGACTAGATTTCAATGAGCAGTTCTTC
j_gene: TRBJ2-7; v_gene: TRBV10-3; d_gene: -; abundance: -; CDR3aa: CAIGPGASYEQYF; CDR3nt: TGTGCCATCGGGCCGGGGGCATCCTACGAGCAGTACTTC
j_gene: TRBJ2-1; v_gene: TRBV28; d_gene: TRBD2; abundance: -; CDR3aa: CASSSGLAGKLGNEQFF; CDR3nt: TGTGCCAGCAGTAGCGGACTAGCGGGAAAACTTGGGAATGAGCAGTTCTTC
j_gene: TRBJ2-2; v_gene: TRBV5-1; d_gene: TRBD1; abundance: once; CDR3aa: CASSFQGDTGELFF; CDR3nt: TGCGCCAGCAGCTTCCAGGGGGACACCGGGGAGCTGTTTTTT
j_gene: TRBJ2-2; v_gene: TRBV30; d_gene: TRBD2; abundance: -; CDR3aa: CAWSVLAGGGGELFF; CDR3nt: TGTGCCTGGAGTGTACTGGCGGGAGGAGGGGGGGAGCTGTTTTTT
j_gene: TRBJ2-7; v_gene: TRBV4-2; d_gene: -; abundance: -; CDR3aa: CASSQDAGSSYEQYF; CDR3nt: TGTGCCAGCAGCCAAGATGCGGGTAGCTCCTACGAGCAGTACTTC
j_gene: TRBJ2-7; v_gene: TRBV11-1; d_gene: TRBD1; abundance: few; CDR3aa: CASSLGDRGTYEQYF; CDR3nt: TGTGCCAGCAGCTTAGGGGACAGGGGCACCTACGAGCAGTACTTC
j_gene: TRBJ1-2; v_gene: TRBV4-1; d_gene: TRBD1; abundance: -; CDR3aa: CASSLDREVCTF; CDR3nt: TGTGCCAGCAGCCTGGACAGGGAGGTATGCACCTTC
j_gene: TRBJ2-7; v_gene: TRBV18; d_gene: TRBD1; abundance: -; CDR3aa: CASSLGVTGEHEQYF; CDR3nt: TGTGCCAGCTCACTCGGGGTGACAGGGGAGCACGAGCAGTACTTC
j_gene: TRBJ2-4; v_gene: TRBV6-5; d_gene: -; abundance: -; CDR3aa: CASSLSPDEIQYF; CDR3nt: TGTGCCAGCAGTTTAAGCCCGGATGAGATTCAGTACTTC
j_gene: TRBJ2-7; v_gene: TRBV18; d_gene: -; abundance: -; CDR3aa: CASSPLTSSAYEQYF; CDR3nt: TGTGCCAGCTCACCGCTTACTAGCTCTGCCTACGAGCAGTACTTC
j_gene: TRBJ2-6; v_gene: TRBV5-4; d_gene: -; abundance: once; CDR3aa: CASSLAGANVLTF; CDR3nt: TGTGCCAGCAGCTTGGCTGGGGCCAACGTCCTGACTTTC
j_gene: TRBJ1-1; v_gene: TRBV29-1; d_gene: -; abundance: -; CDR3aa: CSVGTGQYTEAFF; CDR3nt: TGCAGCGTGGGCACCGGGCAGTACACTGAAGCTTTCTTT
j_gene: TRBJ2-3; v_gene: TRBV7-2; d_gene: TRBD2; abundance: -; CDR3aa: CASSQGSGRAQYF; CDR3nt: TGTGCCAGCAGCCAGGGCAGCGGGAGGGCGCAGTATTTT
j_gene: TRBJ2-1; v_gene: TRBV7-2; d_gene: TRBD2; abundance: -; CDR3aa: CASSRTSGRDNEQFF; CDR3nt: TGTGCCAGCAGCAGGACTAGCGGGAGGGACAATGAGCAGTTCTTC
j_gene: TRBJ2-7; v_gene: TRBV7-8; d_gene: TRBD2; abundance: -; CDR3aa: CASSLAAGGYEQYF; CDR3nt: TGTGCCAGCAGCTTAGCTGCGGGAGGCTACGAGCAGTACTTC
j_gene: TRBJ2-3; v_gene: TRBV28; d_gene: TRBD2; abundance: -; CDR3aa: CASLPGGKGPDTQYF; CDR3nt: TGTGCCAGCCTACCCGGGGGGAAGGGCCCAGATACGCAGTATTTT
j_gene: TRBJ2-4; v_gene: TRBV6-5; d_gene: -; abundance: -; CDR3aa: CASNSPGLGIQYF; CDR3nt: TGTGCCAGCAACAGCCCGGGGCTGGGCATTCAGTACTTC
j_gene: TRBJ2-2; v_gene: TRBV20-1; d_gene: -; abundance: -; CDR3aa: CSAPRTGELFF; CDR3nt: TGCAGTGCCCCCCGAACCGGGGAGCTGTTTTTT
j_gene: TRBJ1-5; v_gene: TRBV6-4; d_gene: -; abundance: once; CDR3aa: CASSGRAPLNQPQHF; CDR3nt: TGTGCCAGCAGTGGCCGTGCCCCTCTTAATCAGCCCCAGCATTTT
j_gene: TRBJ2-4; v_gene: TRBV28; d_gene: TRBD1; abundance: -; CDR3aa: CASSPAPGQIRWYF; CDR3nt: TGTGCCAGCAGTCCCGCTCCGGGACAGATACGATGGTACTTC
j_gene: TRBJ2-7; v_gene: TRBV6-5; d_gene: -; abundance: -; CDR3aa: CASSPSPGAFYEQYF; CDR3nt: TGTGCCAGCAGTCCCTCCCCCGGAGCCTTCTACGAGCAGTACTTC
j_gene: TRBJ2-1; v_gene: TRBV12-5; d_gene: TRBD2; abundance: -; CDR3aa: CASGLTGTRQFF; CDR3nt: TGTGCTAGTGGTTTGACCGGGACTAGACAGTTCTTC
j_gene: TRBJ2-2; v_gene: TRBV2; d_gene: -; abundance: few; CDR3aa: CASRVGTAYTGELFF; CDR3nt: TGTGCCAGCAGGGTCGGGACTGCCTACACCGGGGAGCTGTTTTTT
j_gene: TRBJ2-3; v_gene: TRBV18; d_gene: -; abundance: -; CDR3aa: CASSPVGGADTQYF; CDR3nt: TGTGCCAGCTCACCGGTGGGTGGAGCGGATACGCAGTATTTT
j_gene: TRBJ1-1; v_gene: TRBV19; d_gene: -; abundance: -; CDR3aa: CASSISGGSEAFF; CDR3nt: TGTGCCAGTAGTATCTCGGGAGGATCTGAAGCTTTCTTT
j_gene: TRBJ2-6; v_gene: TRBV5-1; d_gene: TRBD1; abundance: many; CDR3aa: CASSRDSRGVGGANVLTF; CDR3nt: TGCGCCAGCAGCAGGGACAGTCGGGGCGTTGGTGGGGCCAACGTCCTGACTTTC
j_gene: TRBJ2-3; v_gene: TRBV7-2; d_gene: TRBD2; abundance: -; CDR3aa: CASSTSGISTGTQYF; CDR3nt: TGTGCCAGCAGCACTAGCGGGATTAGCACAGGTACGCAGTATTTT
j_gene: TRBJ2-7; v_gene: TRBV2; d_gene: -; abundance: -; CDR3aa: CASSGRTGGSYEQYF; CDR3nt: TGTGCCAGCAGTGGTAGGACCGGGGGCTCCTACGAGCAGTACTTC
j_gene: TRBJ2-7; v_gene: TRBV28; d_gene: TRBD2; abundance: -; CDR3aa: CASSLPGGRADEQYF; CDR3nt: TGTGCCAGCAGTCTCCCCGGCGGGAGGGCGGATGAGCAGTACTTC
j_gene: TRBJ2-7; v_gene: TRBV13; d_gene: -; abundance: -; CDR3aa: CASSLRTGEKQYF; CDR3nt: TGTGCCAGCAGCTTGAGGACTGGCGAGAAGCAGTACTTC
j_gene: TRBJ1-1; v_gene: TRBV2; d_gene: -; abundance: -; CDR3aa: CASSESGRTEAFF; CDR3nt: TGTGCCAGCAGTGAAAGCGGGCGTACTGAAGCTTTCTTT
j_gene: TRBJ2-7; v_gene: TRBV13; d_gene: -; abundance: -; CDR3aa: CATTRTTGYEQYF; CDR3nt: TGTGCCACCACGCGGACCACGGGCTACGAGCAGTACTTC
j_gene: TRBJ2-1; v_gene: TRBV5-1; d_gene: TRBD2; abundance: -; CDR3aa: CASSSHTAGGRTYNEQFF; CDR3nt: TGCGCCAGCAGCTCACACACTGCGGGAGGAAGGACCTACAATGAGCAGTTCTTC
j_gene: TRBJ1-1; v_gene: TRBV28; d_gene: TRBD1; abundance: -; CDR3aa: CASSFPGVGTGDTEAFF; CDR3nt: TGTGCCAGCAGTTTCCCCGGGGTTGGGACAGGGGACACTGAAGCTTTCTTT